The 4 T cell receptor gamma chains given below trace back to one sample, sequenced in a study of Vδ1+ human thymocytes. Study-wide points: Thymic TRG and TRD repertoires appeared highly polyclonal, with Gaussian CDR3 length distributions.

These receptors have no identified antigens. RNA was extracted from the cells and then reverse transcribed. Multiplex PCR used pooled V-gene forward primers and a constant-region reverse primer to amplify CDR3s. With CATT, TCRdb re-called clones from the multiplex PCR reads. The data contain about 23,000 gamma-chain clones, roughly 15% of them singletons. Sequencing input: Vdelta1+ gamma-delta thymocytes from the thymus. Noted subset: FACS-sorted CD3+ TCRalphabeta- TCRVdelta1+ TCRVdelta2- thymocytes. The receptor source for this set is a child less than two years old who had congenital heart surgery.

This chain connects TRGV4 to TRGJ1 or TRGJ2. Germline V CDR1 and CDR2: EGSTGY, YDSYTSSV. The CDR3 sequence is 12 residues long. V trimming: 1 base; J trimming: 9 bases; junction bases outside the gene matches: 6. Here the CDR3 reads CATWDGTAKKLF. As DNA, the CDR3 is TGTGCCACCTGGGATGGAACCGCTAAGAAACTCTTT.

This chain joins TRGV3 and TRGJ1 or TRGJ2. The germline V gene has CDR1 VTNTFY and CDR2 YDVSTARD (reference sequence). The CDR3 is made up of 15 amino acids. Trimming took 0 bases from V and 9 from J; bases not matched to a gene: 14. CDR3 in DNA: TGTGCCACCTGGGACAGGCCCGACCAGCCCCTTAAGAAACTCTTT. This translates into CATWDRPDQPLKKLF.

This clone is medium-sized in the sample. The same CDR3 also results from other DNA sequences found in this sample. The genes are TRGV9 and TRGJP. The trim removed 2 bases at V and 4 bases at J, leaving 2 bases unmatched. The CDR3 loop spans 16 amino acids. CDR1 and CDR2 (germline): GITISATS, ISYDGTV (reference sequence). DNA for the CDR3: TGTGCCTTGTGGGAGGGACAAGAGTTGGGCAAAAAAATCAAGGTATTT. Protein sequence: CALWEGQELGKKIKVF.

This chain links TRGV8 with TRGJ1 or TRGJ2. The CDR3 contains 14 residues. From germline, CDR1 is VENAVY and CDR2 YDSYNSRV. V trimming: 0 bases; J trimming: 3 bases; junction bases outside the gene matches: 5. The CDR3 DNA sequence: TGTGCCACCTGGGATAGGCCCCCTTATTATAAGAAACTCTTT. It translates to CATWDRPPYYKKLF.